These 21 T cell receptor beta chains share one sample of origin, sequenced in a study of breast tumors, draining lymph nodes, adjacent tissues. TCRdb re-analysed the multiplex PCR reads in MiXCR, keeping a single row per CDR3 protein. The table has roughly 110,000 distinct CDR3 sequences, more than 30% seen once. Axillary draining lymph nodes of breast cancer patients supplied the node samples. Sequenced: axillary lymph node tissue. The source of these receptors is a female donor with breast cancer. Some clones in this sample may be carry-over from other donors' samples.

The sample holds many counts of this clonotype. The chain has TRBV10-3 and TRBJ2-4; D is possibly TRBD2 (5 bases). V lost 0 bases and J 1 base, leaving 10 bases between the germline ends. Germline V gene lookup returns CDR1 ENHRY and CDR2 SYGVKD. The length of the CDR3 is 16 residues. DNA for the CDR3: TGTGCCATCAGTGAGTCGAGCGGCGACGCCAAAAACATTCAGTACTTC. Encoded protein: CAISESSGDAKNIQYF.

Regarding this clonotype: One end of the junction is discordant with germline, which a read error may explain. The V call is TRBV9, the J call TRBJ1-2; TRBD1 is a possible D gene (6 bases). Germline CDR1 SGDLS, CDR2 YYNGEE. This CDR3 region has 15 residues. In DNA, the CDR3 is TGTGCCAGCAGCGTAGGTGGACAGTCGAACTATGGCTCCACCTTC. The encoded protein is CASSVGGQSNYGSTF.

Ten or more counts support this clonotype. The chain uses TRBV9 and TRBJ1-4, with D perhaps TRBD1 (5 bases). The CDR3 contains 15 residues. The V end was cut by 0 bases, the J end by 8 bases, with 14 bases between. Germline-derived CDR1 and CDR2 are SGDLS and YYNGEE. The CDR3 DNA is TGTGCCAGCAGCGTAGGCGGCAGGGCCAGAGAAAAACTGTTTTTT. It specifies CASSVGGRAREKLFF.

Only a few counts were recorded for this clonotype. DNA for the CDR3: TGTGCCAGCAGGCACCTTTCGGGGGCGAGGTCTCATGGCTACACCTTC. Translated, it gives CASRHLSGARSHGYTF. The V gene is TRBV6-2 or TRBV6-3, the J gene TRBJ1-2; TRBD1 might be the D (6 bases). This CDR3 comprises 16 residues. Trimming removed 6 bases at V and 6 bases at J, with 23 bases between. Germline CDR1 is MNHEY and CDR2 is SVGEGT.

This clonotype was seen a handful of times. The chain couples TRBV11-2 to TRBJ2-5; 10 nucleotides align to TRBD2. With 3 bases clipped from V and 5 bases from J, the junction kept 15 bases outside the gene matches. Germline lookup yields CDR1 SGHAT and CDR2 FQNNGV. CDR3 size: 18 residues. CDR3 in DNA: TGTGCCAGCAGCTTCGGGACTAGCGCGTACCCCAAGGGGGAGACCCAGTACTTC. This gives the protein CASSFGTSAYPKGETQYF.

In its sample, this clonotype was seen many times. The chain uses TRBV19 and TRBJ2-7, with D possibly TRBD2 on 5 matching bases. V lost 2 bases and J 2 bases, leaving 7 bases between the germline ends. The CDR3 is 13 residues long. CDR1 and CDR2 from the germline V gene are LNHDA and SQIVND (reference sequence). The CDR3 here is CASSIRLTYEQYF. In nucleotides, the CDR3 is TGTGCCAGTAGTATACGACTAACCTACGAGCAGTACTTC.

This clonotype was seen repeatedly, ten times or more. The gene calls are TRBV19 and TRBJ1-2; no firm D call. Trimming shortened V by 3 bases and J by 10 bases, and 9 bases separated the two germline ends. This CDR3 has 11 amino acids. Per the germline V gene, CDR1 is LNHDA and CDR2 is SQIVND (reference sequence). This chain's CDR3 is CASSMGRVYTF. The CDR3 region has the DNA TGTGCCAGTAGTATGGGGAGGGTCTACACCTTC.

This clonotype was seen many times. J is TRBJ2-5 and V is TRBV6-2 or TRBV6-3; D is ambiguous. With 5 bases removed from V and 5 bases from J, the gap between germline ends came to 9 bases. The germline V gene has CDR1 MNHEY and CDR2 SVGEGT. This CDR3 contains 12 residues. The CDR3 loop is CASSLPPETQYF. The CDR3 DNA reads as TGTGCCAGCAGTCTCCCGCCGGAGACCCAGTACTTC.

This clonotype has at least ten counts. The V gene is TRBV12-5, the J gene TRBJ2-2; D gene uncertain. Trimming removed 5 bases from V and 3 bases from J, with 4 bases in between. The CDR3 runs 12 residues. The germline gives CDR1 LGHNT, CDR2 FRNRAP. CDR3 sequence reads: CASGPYTGELFF. In DNA, the CDR3 is TGTGCTAGTGGTCCGTACACCGGGGAGCTGTTTTTT.

This clonotype has at least ten counts. The chain is built from TRBV5-1 and TRBJ2-1; D remains ambiguous. This CDR3 spans 13 amino acids. The V and J ends lost 4 bases and 6 bases respectively, with 11 bases between them. CDR1 SGHRS and CDR2 YFSETQ come from the germline V gene. The CDR3 nucleotides are TGCGCCAGCAGCCCCCTAGATCCCAATGAGCAGTTCTTC. Translating it yields CASSPLDPNEQFF.

This clonotype was seen ten or more times. The chain employs TRBV4-3 and TRBJ1-2; D possibly corresponds to TRBD1 (6 bases). Germline V gene sequence: CDR1 LGHNA, CDR2 YSLEER. This CDR3 contains 14 residues. The V end was cut by 1 base, the J end by 4 bases, with 10 bases between. The CDR3 reads CASSQGGASYGYTF. As DNA, the CDR3 is TGCGCCAGCAGCCAAGGGGGGGCCTCCTATGGCTACACCTTC.

Many counts were recorded for this clonotype. The J gene is TRBJ2-5, the V gene TRBV6-4; tentatively, D is TRBD1 or TRBD2 (6 bases each). Trimming took 2 bases from V and 1 from J, leaving 11 bases between them. The CDR3 runs to 15 residues. In germline, CDR1 is MRHNA, CDR2 SNTAGT. CDR3 amino acids: CASSDVGGPQETQYF. CDR3 nucleotides: TGTGCCAGCAGTGACGTGGGGGGCCCCCAAGAGACCCAGTACTTC.

The rearrangement uses TRBV7-3 and TRBJ2-1; D tentatively fits TRBD1 or TRBD2 (5 bases each). The V gene's germline CDR1 is SGHTA and CDR2 FQGTGA. The CDR3 contains 15 residues. V was cut by 0 bases and J by 4 bases, with 10 bases left in between. CDR3 in DNA: TGTGCCAGCAGCTTAACCCAGGGAGATTACAATGAGCAGTTCTTC. Its protein product is CASSLTQGDYNEQFF.

A word on this clonotype: Just one base apart from a much larger clone, this may be a read error. V and J are TRBV24-1 and TRBJ1-5, with 9 bases lining up with TRBD1. This CDR3 is 15 amino acids long. In germline, CDR1 is KGHDR, CDR2 SFDVKD. The V segment lost 7 bases and the J segment 6 bases; nucleotides outside the gene matches: 9. CDR3 in amino acids: CATRSGQGWSQPQHF. DNA of the CDR3: TGTGCCACCAGATCGGGACAGGGCTGGAGTCAGCCCCAGCATTTT.

This clonotype has more than one count but fewer than ten. The J gene is TRBJ1-5, the V gene TRBV6-2 or TRBV6-3; D ambiguous. CDR1 is MNHEY and CDR2 is SVGEGT in the germline V gene. CDR3 length equals 13 residues. V shed 5 bases and J shed 0 bases, with 5 bases lying between them. Written as DNA, the CDR3 is TGTGCCAGCAGTCACCTTAGCAATCAGCCCCAGCATTTT. Its translation is CASSHLSNQPQHF.

The table lists this clonotype with many counts. The chain is built from TRBV12-3 or TRBV12-4 and TRBJ2-2; the D is unclear. This CDR3 has 11 residues. V lost 3 bases and J 7 bases, leaving 3 bases between the germline ends. The CDR3 region has the DNA TGTGCCAGCAGTTTGATCGGGGAGCTGTTTTTT. Amino acids: CASSLIGELFF.

This clonotype appeared many times. The chain uses TRBV20-1 and TRBJ2-1; 11 bases fit TRBD2. The CDR3 is 14 residues long. Germline V CDR1 and CDR2: DFQATT, SNEGSKA (reference sequence). Trimming at V came to 6 bases and at J to 7 bases, leaving 8 bases not matched to a gene. CDR3: CSANSGRGGNEQFF. DNA for the CDR3: TGCAGTGCCAATAGCGGGAGGGGGGGGAATGAGCAGTTCTTC.

This clonotype was picked up a small number of times. A much larger clone is a single base away; this may be a read error. As DNA, the CDR3 is TGTGCCAGCAGCCAAGTGTTTGGGGCATACACCGGGGCGCTGTTTTTT. Amino acid sequence: CASSQVFGAYTGALFF. V gene TRBV14 combines with J gene TRBJ2-2; possibly TRBD1 or TRBD2 for D (5 bases each). The V gene's germline CDR1 is SGHDN and CDR2 FVKESK. This CDR3 region has 16 residues.

J is TRBJ2-5 and V is TRBV7-8, with 8 nucleotides matching TRBD2. CDR3 length: 16 residues. Trimming took 5 bases from V and 5 from J; bases not matched to a gene: 13. The germline V gene has CDR1 SGHVS and CDR2 FQNEAQ. CDR3 loop: CASSLGIAGREETQYF. The CDR3 DNA follows: TGTGCCAGCAGCCTCGGGATAGCGGGGCGGGAGGAGACCCAGTACTTC.

The chain has TRBV7-9 and TRBJ2-5; tentatively, D is TRBD1 (5 bases). Germline V gives CDR1 SEHNR, CDR2 FQNEAQ (reference sequence). V dropped 2 bases and J dropped 3 bases, with 10 bases sitting between them. This CDR3 region has 14 residues. CDR3 sequence reads: CASSLPDSKETQYF. For the CDR3, the DNA is TGTGCCAGCAGCTTACCCGACAGTAAAGAGACCCAGTACTTC.

This clonotype was observed many times. This chain joins TRBV27 and TRBJ2-2; 7 bases agree with TRBD1. This CDR3 has 16 residues. With V trimmed by 5 bases and J by 0 bases, 6 bases remained unmatched. Germline values: CDR1 MNHEY, CDR2 SMNVEV (reference sequence). This chain's CDR3 is CASSLAGTANTGELFF. The CDR3 DNA sequence: TGTGCCAGCAGTCTCGCCGGGACAGCGAACACCGGGGAGCTGTTTTTT.